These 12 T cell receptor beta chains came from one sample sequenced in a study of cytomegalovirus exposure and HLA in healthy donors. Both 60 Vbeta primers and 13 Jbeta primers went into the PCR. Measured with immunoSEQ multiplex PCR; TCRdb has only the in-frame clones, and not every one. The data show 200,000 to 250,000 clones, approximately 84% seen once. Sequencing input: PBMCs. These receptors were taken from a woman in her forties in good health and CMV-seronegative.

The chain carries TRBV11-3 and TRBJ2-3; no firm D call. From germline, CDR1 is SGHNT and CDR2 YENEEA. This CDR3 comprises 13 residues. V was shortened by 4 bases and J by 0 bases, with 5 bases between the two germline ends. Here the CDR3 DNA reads TGTGCCAGCAGCTCCCAGAGCACAGATACGCAGTATTTT. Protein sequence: CASSSQSTDTQYF.

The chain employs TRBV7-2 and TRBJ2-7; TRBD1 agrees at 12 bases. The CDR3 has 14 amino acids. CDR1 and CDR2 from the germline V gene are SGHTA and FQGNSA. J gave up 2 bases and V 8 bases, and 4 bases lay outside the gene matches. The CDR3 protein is CASGRDRGPYEQYF. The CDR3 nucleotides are TGTGCCAGCGGCCGGGACAGGGGGCCCTACGAGCAGTACTTC.

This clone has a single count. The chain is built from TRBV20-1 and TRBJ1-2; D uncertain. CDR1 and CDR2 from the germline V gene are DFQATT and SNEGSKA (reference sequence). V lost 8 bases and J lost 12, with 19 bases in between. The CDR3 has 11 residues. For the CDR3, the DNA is TGCAGTATATTTTCACGAGGCCTGGACACCTTC. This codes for CSIFSRGLDTF.

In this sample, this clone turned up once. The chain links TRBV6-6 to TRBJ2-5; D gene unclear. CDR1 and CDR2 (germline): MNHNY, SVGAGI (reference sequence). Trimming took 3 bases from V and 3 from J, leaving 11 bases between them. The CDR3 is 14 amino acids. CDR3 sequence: CASSYYRHEETQYF. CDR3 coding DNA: TGTGCCAGCAGTTATTACCGACACGAAGAGACCCAGTACTTC.

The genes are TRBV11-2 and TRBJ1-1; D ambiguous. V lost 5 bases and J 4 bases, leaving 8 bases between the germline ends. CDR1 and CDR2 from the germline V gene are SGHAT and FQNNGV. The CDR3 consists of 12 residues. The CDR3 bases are TGTGCCAGCAGCCCGGTACCCACTGAAGCTTTCTTT. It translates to CASSPVPTEAFF.

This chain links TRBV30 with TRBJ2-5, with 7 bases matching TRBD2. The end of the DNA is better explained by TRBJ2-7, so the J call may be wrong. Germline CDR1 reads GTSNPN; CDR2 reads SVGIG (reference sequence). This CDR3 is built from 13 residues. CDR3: CAWSVGGGYEQYF. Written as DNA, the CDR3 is TGTGCCTGGAGTGTTGGGGGGGGCTACGAGCAGTACTTC.

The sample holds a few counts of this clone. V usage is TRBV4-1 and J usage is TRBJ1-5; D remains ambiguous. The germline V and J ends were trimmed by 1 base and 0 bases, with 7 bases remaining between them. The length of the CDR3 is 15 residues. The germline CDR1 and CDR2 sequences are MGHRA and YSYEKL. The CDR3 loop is CASSQVSHSNQPQHF. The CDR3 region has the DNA TGCGCCAGCAGCCAAGTTAGCCATAGCAATCAGCCCCAGCATTTT.

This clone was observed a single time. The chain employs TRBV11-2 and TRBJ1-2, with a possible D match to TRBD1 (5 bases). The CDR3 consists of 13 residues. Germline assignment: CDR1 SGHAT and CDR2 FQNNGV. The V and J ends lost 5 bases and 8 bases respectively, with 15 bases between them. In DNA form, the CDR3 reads TGTGCCAGCAGCCGGTCAGGAGGGGACGGCTACACCTTC. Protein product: CASSRSGGDGYTF.

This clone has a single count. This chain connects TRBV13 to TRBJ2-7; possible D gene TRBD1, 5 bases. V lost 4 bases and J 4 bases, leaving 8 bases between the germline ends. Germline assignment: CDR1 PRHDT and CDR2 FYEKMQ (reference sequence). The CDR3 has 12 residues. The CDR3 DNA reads TGTGCCAGCAGCTGGCAGGGTTACGAGCAGTACTTC. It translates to CASSWQGYEQYF. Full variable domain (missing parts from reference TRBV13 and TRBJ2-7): AAGVIQSPRHLIKEKRETATLKCYPIPRHDTVYWYQQGPGQDPQFLISFYEKMQSDKGSIPDRFSAQQFSDYHSELNMSSLELGDSALYFCASSWQGYEQYFGPGTRLTVT.

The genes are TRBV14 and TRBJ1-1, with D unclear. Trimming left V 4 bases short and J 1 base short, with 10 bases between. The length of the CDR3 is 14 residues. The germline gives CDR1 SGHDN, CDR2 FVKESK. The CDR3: CASSPVQPNTEAFF. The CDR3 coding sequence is TGTGCCAGCAGCCCCGTACAGCCGAACACTGAAGCTTTCTTT. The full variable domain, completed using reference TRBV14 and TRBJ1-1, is EAGVTQFPSHSVIEKGQTVTLRCDPISGHDNLYWYRRVMGKEIKFLLHFVKESKQDESGMPNNRFLAERTGGTYSTLKVQPAELEDSGVYFCASSPVQPNTEAFFGQGTRLTVV.

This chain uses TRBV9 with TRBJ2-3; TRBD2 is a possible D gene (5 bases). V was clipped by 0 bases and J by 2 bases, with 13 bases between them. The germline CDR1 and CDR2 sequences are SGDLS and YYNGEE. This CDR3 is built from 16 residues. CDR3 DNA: TGTGCCAGCAGCGTAGCGGGGTTACTTTTCACAGATACGCAGTATTTT. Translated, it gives CASSVAGLLFTDTQYF.

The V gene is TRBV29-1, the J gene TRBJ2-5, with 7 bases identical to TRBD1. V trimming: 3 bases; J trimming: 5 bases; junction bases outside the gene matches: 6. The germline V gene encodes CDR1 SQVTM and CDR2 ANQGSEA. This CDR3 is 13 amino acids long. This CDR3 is CSVDRGKRETQYF. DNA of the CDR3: TGCAGCGTTGACAGGGGGAAAAGGGAGACCCAGTACTTC.